This TCR beta chain emerged from a study of CD8 T cells in Susac syndrome. For the study at large: Patients with Susac syndrome were, at the time of blood collection, therapy-naive, maintained on corticosteroids, or maintained on intravenous immunoglobulin alone.

CD8+ and CD4+ T cells were negatively isolated; TEMRA cells were FACS-enriched. The authors reverse transcribed roughly 0.5 to 1 ug RNA with random hexamers. TCRdb passed the immunoSEQ multiplex PCR reads through MiXCR, listing each CDR3 protein once. The table has 150,000 or so distinct CDR3 sequences, approximately 95% seen once. This clonotype was sampled from a human donor with Susac syndrome. Input material: CD4+ T cells from PBMCs.

As DNA, the CDR3 is TGTGCCAGCAGAATTGCCGGGACCCAGTCCTTCTATGGCTACACCTTC. It yields the protein CASRIAGTQSFYGYTF. The chain couples TRBV12-3 or TRBV12-4 to TRBJ1-2; D may be TRBD1 (5 bases). CDR3 size: 16 residues. Trimming cost V 6 bases and J 4 bases, with 21 bases left between them.